Here is one TCR beta chain with its context. Its cognate antigen is unknown. cDNA prepared by RNA extraction and subsequent reverse transcription served as the template for sequencing. TCRdb's copy holds only in-frame clones and misses some; the assay was immunoSEQ multiplex PCR. The table records 130,000 or so clones, less than 50% of them present only once. This entry comes from a study of CD8+ T cells in alopecia areata. CDR3 length: 13 amino acids. V dropped 3 bases and J dropped 5 bases, with 10 bases sitting between them. The germline gives CDR1 MGHDK, CDR2 SYGVNS. Whole-study results and caveats: Lesional scalp, notably in alopecia totalis/universalis, had clonality above that of normal scalp. Scalp sample data also include resident alphabeta T cells from normal skin. Among patients, TCR sharing was less clear than in mice, a difference possibly due in part to HLA diversity in the patient population.

As part of sample collection, lesional scalp punch biopsies and peripheral blood were taken from alopecia areata patients. This chain links TRBV25-1 with TRBJ2-5, with D hard to call. Sample: NKG2D-low CD8+ T cells sorted from blood. This receptor was taken from a human donor with alopecia areata. CDR3 protein: CASSDWLAETQYF. DNA of the CDR3: TGTGCCAGCAGTGATTGGTTGGCGGAGACCCAGTACTTC.